This entry lists 2 T cell receptor beta chains sequenced from one sample in a study of T cell changes during pregnancy in multiple sclerosis. This table comes from immunoSEQ multiplex PCR, and its TCRdb copy is limited to in-frame clones, with some not included. The profile shows around 49,000 clones, almost 90% of them singletons. This specimen was peripheral blood, taken after pregnancy. The receptors originated from a female donor in good health, enrolled as a control in a pregnancy study.

As regards this clone: The DNA is omitted, as the CDR3 cannot be located on it reliably, and the CDR3 follows TCRdb's listing. This rearrangement joins TRBV30 to TRBJ1-5. The CDR3 comprises 13 residues, both ends counted. The V gene's germline CDR1 is GTSNPN and CDR2 SVGIG (reference sequence). The CDR3 sequence is CAWSSSGNQPQHF.

The rearrangement links TRBV9 to TRBJ2-7; 8 nucleotides agree with TRBD1. Trimming at V came to 0 bases and at J to 5 bases, leaving 7 bases not matched to a gene. Germline V gene lookup returns CDR1 SGDLS and CDR2 YYNGEE. The CDR3 is 15 amino acids. CDR3 region: CASSVDGQGWNEQYF. In DNA, the CDR3 is TGTGCCAGCAGCGTAGACGGACAGGGTTGGAACGAGCAGTACTTC.